A few counts support the clone carrying this T cell receptor (beta chain). The entry originates in a study of T cells after yellow fever vaccination. Looked up from germline, CDR1 is DFQATT and CDR2 is SNEGSKA (reference sequence). The CDR3 consists of 18 residues. V was pared by 3 bases and J by 4 bases, with 22 bases between. TCRdb re-analysed the 5' RACE reads in MiXCR, keeping a single row per CDR3 protein. This sample has about 360,000 distinct CDR3 sequences, with about 6.2% found just once. The TCR originated in a young man who received the YFV17D yellow fever vaccine. The specimen was PBMCs, collected 5 days after the yellow fever booster vaccination. The chain combines TRBV20-1 with TRBJ2-6, with D tentatively TRBD1 (6 bases). CDR3 in amino acids: CSARFPPGQNRGANVLTF. For the CDR3, the DNA is TGCAGTGCTAGGTTCCCCCCGGGACAAAATAGGGGGGCCAACGTCCTGACTTTC.